This T cell receptor beta chain derives from a study of OX40 agonist ivuxolimab in advanced cancers. Whole-study findings and limits: On average, CD8+ T cells had more expanded clones than CD4+. Both blood CD4+ and CD8+ T cells showed clonal growth by week 6 at 0.1 to 3.0 mg/kg.

Patients with a history of autoimmune disease or on systemic immunosuppression were excluded. Measured with immunoSEQ multiplex PCR; TCRdb has only the in-frame clones, and not every one. The sample yields around 77,000 clones, more than 90% seen once. About this clone: The antigen is undetermined.

V lost 4 bases and J lost 8; bases outside the gene matches: 14. The CDR3 is 16 amino acids. Germline CDR1 is SGHTS and CDR2 is YDEGEE. Sequencing used CD4+ or CD8+ T cells sorted from blood, obtained in a trial of the OX40 agonist ivuxolimab. The origin of this receptor is an adult with an advanced solid tumor such as melanoma, head and neck, liver or kidney cancer. The chain employs TRBV5-8 and TRBJ2-1, with 8 bases that match TRBD2. The CDR3 DNA follows: TGTGCCAGCAGCCAGGGAGTAATAGCGGGGTTCGATGAGCAGTTCTTC. Amino acids: CASSQGVIAGFDEQFF. Full variable domain (outside the CDR3, taken from reference TRBV5-8 and TRBJ2-1): EAGVTQSPTHLIKTRGQQATLRCSPISGHTSVYWYQQALGLGLQFLLWYDEGEERNRGNFPPRFSGRQFPNYSSELNVNALELEDSALYLCASSQGVIAGFDEQFFGPGTRLTVL.